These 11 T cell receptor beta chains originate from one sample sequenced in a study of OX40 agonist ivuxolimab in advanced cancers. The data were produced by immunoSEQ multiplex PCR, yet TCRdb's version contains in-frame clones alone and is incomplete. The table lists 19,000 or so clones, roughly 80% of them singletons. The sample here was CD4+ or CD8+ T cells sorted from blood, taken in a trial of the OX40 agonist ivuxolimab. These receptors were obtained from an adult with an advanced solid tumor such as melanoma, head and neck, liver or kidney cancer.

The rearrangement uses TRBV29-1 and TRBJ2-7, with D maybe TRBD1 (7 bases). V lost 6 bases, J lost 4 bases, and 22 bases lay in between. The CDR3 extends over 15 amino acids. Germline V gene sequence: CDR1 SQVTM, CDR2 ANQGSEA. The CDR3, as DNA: TGCAGCGTCGAGCGAGGAGGGGGCGCGTCATACGAGCAGTACTTC. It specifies CSVERGGGASYEQYF.

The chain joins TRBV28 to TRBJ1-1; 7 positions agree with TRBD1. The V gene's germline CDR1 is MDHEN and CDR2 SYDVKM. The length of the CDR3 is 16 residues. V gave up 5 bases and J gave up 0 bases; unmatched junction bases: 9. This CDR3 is CASSDQGEGVNTEAFF. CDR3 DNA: TGTGCCAGCAGTGACCAGGGGGAGGGGGTGAACACTGAAGCTTTCTTT.

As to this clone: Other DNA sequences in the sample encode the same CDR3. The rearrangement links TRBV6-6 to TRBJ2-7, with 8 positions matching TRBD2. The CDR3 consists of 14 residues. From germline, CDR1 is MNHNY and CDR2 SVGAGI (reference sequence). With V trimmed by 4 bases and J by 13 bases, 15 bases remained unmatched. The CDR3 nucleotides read TGTGCCAGCAGTTCCTTCTCGGGACTAGAGCTGCAATACTTC. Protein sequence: CASSSFSGLELQYF.

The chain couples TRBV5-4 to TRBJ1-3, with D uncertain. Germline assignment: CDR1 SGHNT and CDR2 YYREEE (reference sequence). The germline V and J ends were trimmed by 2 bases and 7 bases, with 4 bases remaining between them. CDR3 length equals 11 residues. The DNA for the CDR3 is TGTGCCAGCAGCTTAGAGAACACCATATATTTT. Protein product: CASSLENTIYF.

The CDR3 coding sequence is TGCAGCGTTGTTGGGATTAGCGGGACGCCCTACAATGAGCAGTTCTTC. This codes for CSVVGISGTPYNEQFF. The chain couples TRBV29-1 to TRBJ2-1; 8 bases agree with TRBD2. V lost 4 bases, J lost 2 bases, and 10 bases stayed unmatched. The germline CDR1 and CDR2 sequences are SQVTM and ANQGSEA. The CDR3 totals 16 residues.

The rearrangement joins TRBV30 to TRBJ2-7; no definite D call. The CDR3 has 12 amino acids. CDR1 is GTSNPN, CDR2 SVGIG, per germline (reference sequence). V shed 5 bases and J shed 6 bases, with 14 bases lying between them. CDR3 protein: CAWGRPFTEQYF. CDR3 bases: TGTGCCTGGGGAAGGCCGTTTACCGAGCAGTACTTC.

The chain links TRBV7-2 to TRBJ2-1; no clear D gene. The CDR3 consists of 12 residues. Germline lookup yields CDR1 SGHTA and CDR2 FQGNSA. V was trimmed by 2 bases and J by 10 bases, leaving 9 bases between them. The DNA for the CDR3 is TGTGCCAGCAGCTTACCCGGACCCGAGCAGTTCTTC. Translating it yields CASSLPGPEQFF. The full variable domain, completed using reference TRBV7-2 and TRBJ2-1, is GAGVSQSPSNKVTEKGKDVELRCDPISGHTALYWYRQSLGQGLEFLIYFQGNSAPDKSGLPSDRFSAERTGGSVSTLTIQRTQQEDSAVYLCASSLPGPEQFFGPGTRLTVL.

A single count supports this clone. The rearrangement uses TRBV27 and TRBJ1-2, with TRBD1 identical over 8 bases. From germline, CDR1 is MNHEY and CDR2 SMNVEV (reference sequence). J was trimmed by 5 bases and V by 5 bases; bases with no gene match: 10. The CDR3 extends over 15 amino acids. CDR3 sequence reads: CASSPSGRQGYGYTF. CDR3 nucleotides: TGTGCCAGCAGTCCGAGCGGGAGACAGGGGTATGGCTACACCTTC.

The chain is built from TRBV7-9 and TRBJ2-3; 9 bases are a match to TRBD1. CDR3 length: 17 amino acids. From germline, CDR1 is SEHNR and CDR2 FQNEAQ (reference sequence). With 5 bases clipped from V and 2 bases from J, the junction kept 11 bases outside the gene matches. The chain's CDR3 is CASSRPPGTGLTDTQYF. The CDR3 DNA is TGTGCCAGCAGCCGCCCCCCCGGGACAGGGCTCACAGATACGCAGTATTTT.

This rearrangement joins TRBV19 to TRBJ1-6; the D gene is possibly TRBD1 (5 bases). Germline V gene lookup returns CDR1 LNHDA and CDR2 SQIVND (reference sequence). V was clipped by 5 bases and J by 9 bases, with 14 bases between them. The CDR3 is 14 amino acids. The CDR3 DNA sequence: TGTGCCAGTAGTCTCGGGAGTGGGGCTTCACCCCTCCACTTT. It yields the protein CASSLGSGASPLHF.

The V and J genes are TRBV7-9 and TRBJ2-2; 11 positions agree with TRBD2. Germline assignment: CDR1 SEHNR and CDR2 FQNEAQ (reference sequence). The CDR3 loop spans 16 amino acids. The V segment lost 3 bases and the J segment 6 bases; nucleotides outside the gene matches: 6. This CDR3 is CASSFGLAGPSGELFF. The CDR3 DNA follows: TGTGCCAGCAGCTTTGGACTAGCGGGCCCATCCGGGGAGCTGTTTTTT.